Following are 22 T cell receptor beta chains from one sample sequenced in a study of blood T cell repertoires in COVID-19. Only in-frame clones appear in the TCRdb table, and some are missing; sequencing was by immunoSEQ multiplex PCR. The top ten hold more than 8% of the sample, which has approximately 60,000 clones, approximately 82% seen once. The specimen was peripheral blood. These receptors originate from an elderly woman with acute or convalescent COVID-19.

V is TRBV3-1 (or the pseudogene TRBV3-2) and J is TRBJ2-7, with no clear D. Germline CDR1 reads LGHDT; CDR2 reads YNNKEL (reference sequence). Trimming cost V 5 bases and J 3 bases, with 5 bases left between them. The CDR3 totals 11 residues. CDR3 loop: CASSVNYEQYF. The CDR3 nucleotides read TGTGCCAGCAGCGTCAACTACGAGCAGTACTTC.

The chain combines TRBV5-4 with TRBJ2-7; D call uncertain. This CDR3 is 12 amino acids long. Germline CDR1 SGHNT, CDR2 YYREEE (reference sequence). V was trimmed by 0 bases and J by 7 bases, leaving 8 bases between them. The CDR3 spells CASSLVGLEQYF. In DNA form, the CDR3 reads TGTGCCAGCAGCTTGGTCGGTCTGGAGCAGTACTTC.

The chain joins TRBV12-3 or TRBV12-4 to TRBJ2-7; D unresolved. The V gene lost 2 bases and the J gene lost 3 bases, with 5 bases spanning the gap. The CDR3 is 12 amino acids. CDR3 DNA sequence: TGTGCCAGCAGTTTATCCGGCTACGAGCAGTACTTC. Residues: CASSLSGYEQYF.

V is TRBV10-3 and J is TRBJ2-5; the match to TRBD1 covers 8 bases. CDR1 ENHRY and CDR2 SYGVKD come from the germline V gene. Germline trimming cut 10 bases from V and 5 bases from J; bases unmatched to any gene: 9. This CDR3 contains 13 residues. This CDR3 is CATKTGARETQYF. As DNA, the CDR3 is TGTGCCACGAAGACAGGGGCTAGGGAGACCCAGTACTTC.

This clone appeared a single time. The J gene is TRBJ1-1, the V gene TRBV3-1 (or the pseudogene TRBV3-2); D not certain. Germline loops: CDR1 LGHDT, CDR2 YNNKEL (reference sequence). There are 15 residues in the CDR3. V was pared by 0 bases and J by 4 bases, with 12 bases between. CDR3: CASSQEGPGSTEAFF. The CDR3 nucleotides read TGTGCCAGCAGCCAAGAAGGACCGGGGAGCACTGAAGCTTTCTTT.

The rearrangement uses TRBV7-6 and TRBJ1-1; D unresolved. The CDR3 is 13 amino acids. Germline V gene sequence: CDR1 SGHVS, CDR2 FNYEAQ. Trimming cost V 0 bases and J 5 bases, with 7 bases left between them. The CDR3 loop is CASSLAAETEAFF. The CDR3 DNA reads TGTGCCAGCAGCTTAGCGGCGGAGACTGAAGCTTTCTTT. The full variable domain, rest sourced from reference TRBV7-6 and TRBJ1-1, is GAGVSQSPRYKVTKRGQDVALRCDPISGHVSLYWYRQALGQGPEFLTYFNYEAQQDKSGLPNDRFSAERPEGSISTLTIQRTEQRDSAMYRCASSLAAETEAFFGQGTRLTVV.

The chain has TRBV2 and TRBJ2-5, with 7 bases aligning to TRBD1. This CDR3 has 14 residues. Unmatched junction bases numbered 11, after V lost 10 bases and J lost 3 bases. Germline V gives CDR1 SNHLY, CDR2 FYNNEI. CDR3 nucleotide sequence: TGTGCCATATCCCCAACAGGGGCGAAAGAGACCCAGTACTTC. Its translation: CAISPTGAKETQYF.

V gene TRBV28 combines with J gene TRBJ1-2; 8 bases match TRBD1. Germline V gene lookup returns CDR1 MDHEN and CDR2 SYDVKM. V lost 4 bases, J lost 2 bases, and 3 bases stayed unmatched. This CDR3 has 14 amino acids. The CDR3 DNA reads TGTGCCAGCAGTTCCCCAGGGGGCAACTATGGCTACACCTTC. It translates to CASSSPGGNYGYTF.

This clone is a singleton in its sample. This chain's CDR3 is CASSFVESGQPQHF. Here the CDR3 DNA reads TGTGCCAGCAGTTTCGTGGAGTCCGGTCAGCCCCAGCATTTT. The chain employs TRBV6-6 and TRBJ1-5; no definite D call. CDR3 length: 14 amino acids. Trimming stripped 4 bases from V and 6 bases from J, with 13 bases between. Germline V gene lookup returns CDR1 MNHNY and CDR2 SVGAGI (reference sequence).

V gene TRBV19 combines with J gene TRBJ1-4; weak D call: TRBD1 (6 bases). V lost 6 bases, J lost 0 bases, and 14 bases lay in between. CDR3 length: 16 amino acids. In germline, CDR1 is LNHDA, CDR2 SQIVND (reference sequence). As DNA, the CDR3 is TGTGCCAGTAGCGCCCATCCAGGGGCAACTAATGAAAAACTGTTTTTT. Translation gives CASSAHPGATNEKLFF.

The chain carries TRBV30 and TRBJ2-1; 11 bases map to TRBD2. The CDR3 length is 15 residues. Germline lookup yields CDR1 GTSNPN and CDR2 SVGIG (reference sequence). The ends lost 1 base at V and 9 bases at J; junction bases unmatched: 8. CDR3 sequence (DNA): TGTGCCTGGAGTGGAGTAGCGGGAGGGCCCGCTGAGCAGTTCTTC. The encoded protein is CAWSGVAGGPAEQFF.

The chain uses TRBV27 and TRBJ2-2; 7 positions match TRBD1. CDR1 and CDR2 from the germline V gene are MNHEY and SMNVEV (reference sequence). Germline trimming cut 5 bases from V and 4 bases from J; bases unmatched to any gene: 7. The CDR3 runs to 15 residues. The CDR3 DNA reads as TGTGCCAGCAGTCTCGACAGGGCGGTCACCGGGGAGCTGTTTTTT. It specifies CASSLDRAVTGELFF.

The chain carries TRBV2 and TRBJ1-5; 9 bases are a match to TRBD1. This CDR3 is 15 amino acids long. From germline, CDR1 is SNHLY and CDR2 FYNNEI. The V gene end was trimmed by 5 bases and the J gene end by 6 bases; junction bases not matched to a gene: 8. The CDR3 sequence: CASSRDRQGGQPQHF. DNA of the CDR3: TGTGCCAGCAGTAGGGATAGACAGGGGGGTCAGCCCCAGCATTTT.

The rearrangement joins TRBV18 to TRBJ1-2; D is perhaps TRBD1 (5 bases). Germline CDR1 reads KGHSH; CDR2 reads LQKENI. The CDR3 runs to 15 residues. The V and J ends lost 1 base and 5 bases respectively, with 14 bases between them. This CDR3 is CASSPQRQGNYGYTF. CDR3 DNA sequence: TGTGCCAGCTCACCACAGCGCCAGGGAAATTATGGCTACACCTTC.

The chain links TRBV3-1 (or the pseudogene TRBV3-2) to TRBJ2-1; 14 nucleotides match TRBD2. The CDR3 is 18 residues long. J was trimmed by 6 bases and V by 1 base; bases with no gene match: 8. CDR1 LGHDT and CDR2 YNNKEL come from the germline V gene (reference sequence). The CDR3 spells CASSQGPTSGRAANEQFF. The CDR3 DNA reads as TGTGCCAGCAGCCAAGGGCCGACTAGCGGGAGGGCCGCCAATGAGCAGTTCTTC.

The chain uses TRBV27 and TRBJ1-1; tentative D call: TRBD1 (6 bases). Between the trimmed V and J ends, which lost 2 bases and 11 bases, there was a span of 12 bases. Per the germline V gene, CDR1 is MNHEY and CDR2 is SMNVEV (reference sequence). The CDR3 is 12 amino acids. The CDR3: CASSLGQGKAFF. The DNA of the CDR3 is TGTGCCAGCAGTTTAGGTCAGGGGAAGGCTTTCTTT.

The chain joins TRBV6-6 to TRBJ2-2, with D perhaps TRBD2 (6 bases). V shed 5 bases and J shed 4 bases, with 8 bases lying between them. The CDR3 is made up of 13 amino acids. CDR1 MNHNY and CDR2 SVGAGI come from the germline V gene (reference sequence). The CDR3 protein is CASSAGGTGELFF. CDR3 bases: TGTGCCAGCAGTGCCGGGGGCACCGGGGAGCTGTTTTTT.

The CDR3 region has the DNA TGTGCCAGCAGTTTCCTGACAGGGGTAAGGAGCGAGCAGTACTTC. Translation: CASSFLTGVRSEQYF. The chain links TRBV27 to TRBJ2-7, with TRBD1 identical over 8 bases. CDR1 and CDR2 (germline): MNHEY, SMNVEV (reference sequence). Trimming cost V 3 bases and J 6 bases; bases outside gene matches: 10. The CDR3 loop spans 15 amino acids.

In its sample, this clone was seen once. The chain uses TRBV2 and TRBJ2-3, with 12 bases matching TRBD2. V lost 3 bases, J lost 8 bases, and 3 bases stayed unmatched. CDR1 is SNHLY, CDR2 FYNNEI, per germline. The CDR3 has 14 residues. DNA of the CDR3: TGTGCCAGCAGTGAGGCTAGCGGGAGGGCTACGCAGTATTTT. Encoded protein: CASSEASGRATQYF. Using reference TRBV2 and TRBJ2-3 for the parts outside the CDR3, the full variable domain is EPEVTQTPSHQVTQMGQEVILRCVPISNHLYFYWYRQILGQKVEFLVSFYNNEISEKSEIFDDQFSVERPDGSNFTLKIRSTKLEDSAMYFCASSEASGRATQYFGPGTRLTVL.

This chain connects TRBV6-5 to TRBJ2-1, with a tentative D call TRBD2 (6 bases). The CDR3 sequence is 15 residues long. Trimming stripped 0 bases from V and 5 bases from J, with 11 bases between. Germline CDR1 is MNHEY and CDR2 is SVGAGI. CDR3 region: CASSYSHGGNNEQFF. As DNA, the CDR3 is TGTGCCAGCAGTTACTCCCACGGGGGAAACAATGAGCAGTTCTTC.

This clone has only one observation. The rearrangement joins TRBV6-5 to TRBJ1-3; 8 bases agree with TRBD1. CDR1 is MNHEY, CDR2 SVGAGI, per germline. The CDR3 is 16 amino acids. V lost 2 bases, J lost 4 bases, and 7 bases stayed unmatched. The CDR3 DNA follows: TGTGCCAGCAGTTACAAATCTTGGACAGGGGGAAACACCATATATTTT. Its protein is CASSYKSWTGGNTIYF.

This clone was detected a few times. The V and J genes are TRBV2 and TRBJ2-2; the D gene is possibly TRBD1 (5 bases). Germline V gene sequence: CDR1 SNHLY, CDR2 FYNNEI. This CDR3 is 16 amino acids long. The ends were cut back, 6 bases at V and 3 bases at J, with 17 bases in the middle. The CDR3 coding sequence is TGTGCCAGCAGAGCCTGGTCAGGGCGTGACACCGGGGAGCTGTTTTTT. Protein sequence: CASRAWSGRDTGELFF.